This entry lists 10 T cell receptor beta chains sequenced from one sample in a study of blood T cell repertoires in COVID-19. Sequenced by immunoSEQ multiplex PCR; TCRdb stores in-frame clones only, minus some. This sample carries roughly 150,000 clones, 65% to 80% of them seen once, and the ten largest clones take roughly 20%. Sequenced: PBMCs or T cells enriched from blood (not recorded which). Receptors were obtained from a woman in her sixties or seventies in a cohort exposed to, infected with or recovered from COVID-19 (not recorded which).

The chain combines TRBV18 with TRBJ2-3; maybe TRBD2 (6 bases). Germline V gives CDR1 KGHSH, CDR2 LQKENI. V gave up 5 bases and J gave up 6 bases, with 12 bases separating them. The CDR3 sequence is 13 residues long. In DNA, the CDR3 is TGTGCCAGCTCATCACTCGGAGGGGATACGCAGTATTTT. Translated: CASSSLGGDTQYF.

The rearrangement joins TRBV6-2 or TRBV6-3 to TRBJ1-5; D is perhaps TRBD1 (5 bases). CDR3 size: 13 residues. The V and J ends lost 2 bases and 5 bases respectively, with 7 bases between them. Germline V CDR1 and CDR2: MNHEY, SVGEGT. CDR3 region: CASSYVRDQPQHF. The CDR3 nucleotides are TGTGCCAGCAGTTACGTCAGGGATCAGCCCCAGCATTTT.

The chain recombines TRBV3-1 (or the pseudogene TRBV3-2) with TRBJ2-7, with D possibly being TRBD1 (5 bases). Germline CDR1 reads LGHDT; CDR2 reads YNNKEL (reference sequence). The CDR3 spans 14 residues. V was pared by 1 base and J by 5 bases, with 12 bases between. CDR3 in DNA: TGTGCCAGCAGCCAAGCCGGCAGGGTGGACGAGCAGTACTTC. Its translation is CASSQAGRVDEQYF.

The chain is built from TRBV24-1 and TRBJ2-1; TRBD2 matches at 9 bases. The germline CDR1 and CDR2 sequences are KGHDR and SFDVKD. This CDR3 has 14 residues. V gave up 2 bases and J gave up 6 bases; unmatched junction bases: 1. The CDR3 spells CATSDSGLANEQFF. The DNA of the CDR3 is TGTGCCACCAGTGATTCGGGACTAGCCAATGAGCAGTTCTTC.

The rearrangement uses TRBV14 and TRBJ1-6; D is unclear. The CDR3 covers 16 residues. Germline V gene data show CDR1 as SGHDN and CDR2 as FVKESK. The ends were cut back, 4 bases at V and 5 bases at J, with 15 bases in the middle. The CDR3 spells CASSLVAGNNNSPLHF. Written as DNA, the CDR3 is TGTGCCAGCAGCCTAGTCGCGGGGAATAATAATTCACCCCTCCACTTT. Full variable domain (remainder filled in from reference TRBV14 and TRBJ1-6): EAGVTQFPSHSVIEKGQTVTLRCDPISGHDNLYWYRRVMGKEIKFLLHFVKESKQDESGMPNNRFLAERTGGTYSTLKVQPAELEDSGVYFCASSLVAGNNNSPLHFGNGTRLTVT.

The V gene is TRBV7-8, the J gene TRBJ1-3; D might be TRBD1 (5 bases). V was clipped by 4 bases and J by 2 bases, with 12 bases between them. The CDR3 runs to 15 residues. Germline V gene lookup returns CDR1 SGHVS and CDR2 FQNEAQ. The chain's CDR3 is CASSSNPGTGNTIYF. The CDR3 bases are TGTGCCAGCAGCTCAAATCCAGGGACTGGAAACACCATATATTTT.

This clone came up a few times. The genes are TRBV24-1 and TRBJ2-2, with 8 bases fitting TRBD1. Germline trimming cut 3 bases from V and 1 base from J; bases unmatched to any gene: 3. The CDR3 has 16 amino acids. Germline V gene data show CDR1 as KGHDR and CDR2 as SFDVKD. The CDR3 region has the DNA TGTGCCACCAGTGATGCTGACAGGGGGAACACCGGGGAGCTGTTTTTT. Translated, it gives CATSDADRGNTGELFF.

The chain has TRBV9 and TRBJ2-3; TRBD1 aligns across 7 bases. The CDR3 sequence is 15 residues long. J lost 4 bases, V lost 0 bases, and 5 bases had no gene match. Per germline, CDR1 SGDLS and CDR2 YYNGEE. In DNA, the CDR3 is TGTGCCAGCAGCGTAGACACGCAGGGGGCAGATACGCAGTATTTT. The encoded protein is CASSVDTQGADTQYF.

The CDR3 nucleotides read TGCGCCAGCAGCTTGGGGGAGTCTGGCTACAATGAGCAGTTCTTC. This translates into CASSLGESGYNEQFF. The V gene is TRBV5-1, the J gene TRBJ2-1, with D perhaps matching TRBD2 (5 bases). CDR3 length: 15 residues. Trimming cost V 0 bases and J 3 bases, with 10 bases left between them. Germline CDR1 and CDR2: SGHRS and YFSETQ.

This clone was counted between two and nine times. The chain's CDR3 is CASSNPSGYYNEQFF. CDR3 sequence (DNA): TGTGCCAGCAGCAATCCTAGCGGTTATTACAATGAGCAGTTCTTC. The chain employs TRBV5-4 and TRBJ2-1; TRBD2 aligns across 7 bases. The CDR3 runs 15 residues. V shed 4 bases and J 4 bases; nucleotides not matched to a gene: 8. Germline-derived CDR1 and CDR2 are SGHNT and YYREEE (reference sequence).